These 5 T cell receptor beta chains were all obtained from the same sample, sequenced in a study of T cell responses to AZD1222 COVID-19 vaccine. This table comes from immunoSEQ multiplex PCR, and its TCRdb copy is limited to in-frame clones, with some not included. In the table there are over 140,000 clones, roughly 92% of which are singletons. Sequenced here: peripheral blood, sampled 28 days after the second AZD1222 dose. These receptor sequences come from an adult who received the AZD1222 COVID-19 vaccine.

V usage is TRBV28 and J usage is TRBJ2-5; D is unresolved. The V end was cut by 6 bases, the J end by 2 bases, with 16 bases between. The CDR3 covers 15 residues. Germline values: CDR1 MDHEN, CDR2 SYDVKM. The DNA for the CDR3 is TGTGCCAGCAGGCCTGACCGGTCTAGACAAGAGACCCAGTACTTC. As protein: CASRPDRSRQETQYF.

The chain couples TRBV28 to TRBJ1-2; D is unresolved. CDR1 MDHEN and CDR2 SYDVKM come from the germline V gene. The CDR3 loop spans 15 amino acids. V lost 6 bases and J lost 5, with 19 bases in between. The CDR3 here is CASSSHGPGGYGYTF. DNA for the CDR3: TGTGCCAGCAGCTCCCACGGACCCGGTGGATATGGCTACACCTTC.

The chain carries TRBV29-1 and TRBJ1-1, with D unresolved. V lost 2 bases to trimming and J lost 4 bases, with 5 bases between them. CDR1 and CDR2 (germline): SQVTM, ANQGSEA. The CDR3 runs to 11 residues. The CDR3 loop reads CSVERSTEAFF. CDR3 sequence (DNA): TGCAGCGTTGAACGAAGCACTGAAGCTTTCTTT.

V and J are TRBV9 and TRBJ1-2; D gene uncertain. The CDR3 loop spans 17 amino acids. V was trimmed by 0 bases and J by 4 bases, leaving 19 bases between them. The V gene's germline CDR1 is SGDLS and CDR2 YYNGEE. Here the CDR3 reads CASSVGGRVLSSYGYTF. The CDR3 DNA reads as TGTGCCAGCAGCGTAGGTGGAAGGGTTTTAAGTAGCTATGGCTACACCTTC.

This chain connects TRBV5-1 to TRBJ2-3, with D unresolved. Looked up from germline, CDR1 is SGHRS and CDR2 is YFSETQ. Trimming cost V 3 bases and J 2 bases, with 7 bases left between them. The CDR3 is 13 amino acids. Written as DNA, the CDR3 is TGCGCCAGCAGCTCCCTGGCCACAGATACGCAGTATTTT. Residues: CASSSLATDTQYF. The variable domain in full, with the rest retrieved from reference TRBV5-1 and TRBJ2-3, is KAGVTQTPRYLIKTRGQQVTLSCSPISGHRSVSWYQQTPGQGLQFLFEYFSETQRNKGNFPGRFSGRQFSNSRSEMNVSTLELGDSALYLCASSSLATDTQYFGPGTRLTVL.